This entry lists 20 T cell receptor beta chains sequenced from one sample in a study of blood T cell repertoires in COVID-19. Data came from immunoSEQ multiplex PCR; TCRdb stores just in-frame clones and leaves some out. The repertoire has under 300,000 clones, around 90% of them found once; the top ten carry about 1.9%. The source material was PBMCs or T cells enriched from blood (not recorded which). Source of these receptors: a woman aged 18-29 years who had recovered from COVID-19.

The rearrangement uses TRBV7-9 and TRBJ1-2; no definite D call. Trimming pared 8 bases from V and 2 bases from J, leaving 12 bases between. Germline loops: CDR1 SEHNR, CDR2 FQNEAQ (reference sequence). The CDR3 spans 13 residues. CDR3 sequence reads: CASALGSNYGYTF. As DNA, the CDR3 is TGTGCCAGCGCACTGGGCAGCAACTATGGCTACACCTTC.

The genes are TRBV9 and TRBJ1-1, with D unresolved. Germline V gene data show CDR1 as SGDLS and CDR2 as YYNGEE. Trimming left V 0 bases short and J 0 bases short, with 12 bases between. The CDR3 covers 16 residues. The CDR3 protein is CASSVAPALMNTEAFF. CDR3 bases: TGTGCCAGCAGCGTAGCTCCCGCGCTGATGAACACTGAAGCTTTCTTT.

This rearrangement joins TRBV7-6 to TRBJ1-3; D ambiguous. This CDR3 contains 15 residues. Germline lookup yields CDR1 SGHVS and CDR2 FNYEAQ. Deletions cut 5 bases from V and 0 bases from J, with 11 bases between. This CDR3 is CASSPSGVSGNTIYF. CDR3 DNA: TGTGCCAGCAGCCCCTCCGGGGTCTCTGGAAACACCATATATTTT.

A note on this clone: This specimen includes other DNA sequences encoding the same CDR3. The chain is built from TRBV6-5 and TRBJ1-2, with 9 nucleotides matching TRBD1. Per the germline V gene, CDR1 is MNHEY and CDR2 is SVGAGI. V was clipped by 2 bases and J by 5 bases; unmatched bases: 3. The CDR3 totals 14 residues. CDR3 DNA sequence: TGTGCCAGCAGTTACCAGACAGGGGGTTATGGCTACACCTTC. Translated, it gives CASSYQTGGYGYTF.

CDR3 loop: CASIQQGSAEKLFF. The CDR3 DNA follows: TGTGCCAGCATCCAACAGGGGTCGGCTGAAAAACTGTTTTTT. This rearrangement joins TRBV28 to TRBJ1-4; 7 nucleotides line up with TRBD1. Germline V gene lookup returns CDR1 MDHEN and CDR2 SYDVKM. This CDR3 has 14 residues. With 7 bases clipped from V and 7 bases from J, the junction kept 9 bases outside the gene matches. Complete variable domain (other parts from reference TRBV28 and TRBJ1-4): DVKVTQSSRYLVKRTGEKVFLECVQDMDHENMFWYRQDPGLGLRLIYFSYDVKMKEKGDIPEGYSVSREKKERFSLILESASTNQTSMYLCASIQQGSAEKLFFGSGTQLSVL.

J is TRBJ1-6 and V is TRBV18, with TRBD1 as a possible D gene (5 bases). V shed 6 bases and J shed 8 bases, with 11 bases lying between them. In germline, CDR1 is KGHSH, CDR2 LQKENI. CDR3 size: 13 residues. The CDR3 sequence: CASSDNSDSPLHF. CDR3 nucleotides: TGTGCCAGCTCGGACAATTCGGATTCACCCCTCCACTTT.

This chain links TRBV28 with TRBJ2-7, with a weak D call TRBD2 (5 bases). This CDR3 region has 14 residues. Trimming removed 2 bases at V and 7 bases at J, with 15 bases between. From germline, CDR1 is MDHEN and CDR2 SYDVKM. DNA of the CDR3: TGTGCCAGCAGTTTAACGAGGGTCCCGGGGGAGCAGTACTTC. Translation: CASSLTRVPGEQYF.

The chain recombines TRBV3-1 (or the pseudogene TRBV3-2) with TRBJ1-3; 7 bases agree with TRBD1. J gave up 0 bases and V 5 bases, and 4 bases lay outside the gene matches. Germline CDR1 is LGHDT and CDR2 is YNNKEL (reference sequence). CDR3 length: 15 residues. CDR3 region: CASSDRTGSGNTIYF. CDR3 nucleotides: TGTGCCAGCAGCGATCGGACAGGCTCTGGAAACACCATATATTTT.

The chain is built from TRBV19 and TRBJ1-5; 7 positions match TRBD1. The CDR3 totals 12 residues. After removal of 7 bases from V and 5 bases from J, the junction contained 2 bases not matched to a gene. The germline V gene has CDR1 LNHDA and CDR2 SQIVND (reference sequence). This chain's CDR3 is CASTDRDQPQHF. The CDR3 DNA is TGTGCCAGTACCGACAGGGATCAGCCCCAGCATTTT. Full variable domain (missing parts from reference TRBV19 and TRBJ1-5): DGGITQSPKYLFRKEGQNVTLSCEQNLNHDAMYWYRQDPGQGLRLIYYSQIVNDFQKGDIAEGYSVSREKKESFPLTVTSAQKNPTAFYLCASTDRDQPQHFGDGTRLSIL.

V gene TRBV29-1 combines with J gene TRBJ1-2; perhaps TRBD1 as D (5 bases). The CDR3 consists of 15 residues. The germline V gene encodes CDR1 SQVTM and CDR2 ANQGSEA. V shed 5 bases and J shed 3 bases, with 19 bases lying between them. The CDR3 region has the DNA TGCAGCGTTCTTAAGGGGTCTCAAGAGGACTATGGCTACACCTTC. It encodes CSVLKGSQEDYGYTF.

The chain carries TRBV5-4 and TRBJ1-3; D is possibly TRBD1 (6 bases). Looked up from germline, CDR1 is SGHNT and CDR2 is YYREEE (reference sequence). The CDR3 totals 14 residues. Trimming pared 3 bases from V and 2 bases from J, leaving 9 bases between. CDR3 loop: CASSSTGTGNTIYF. The CDR3 DNA follows: TGTGCCAGCAGCTCAACAGGGACTGGAAACACCATATATTTT.

The CDR3 protein is CASSRTGVGQPQHF. As DNA, the CDR3 is TGTGCCAGCAGTCGTACAGGGGTGGGTCAGCCCCAGCATTTT. This chain uses TRBV6-2 or TRBV6-3 with TRBJ1-5, with TRBD1 identical over 7 bases. Unmatched junction bases numbered 7, after V lost 5 bases and J lost 6 bases. Per the germline V gene, CDR1 is MNHEY and CDR2 is SVGEGT. The CDR3 consists of 14 residues.

J is TRBJ1-4 and V is TRBV5-1; D remains ambiguous. The CDR3 runs 14 residues. Trimming took off 0 bases at V and 8 bases at J, with 11 bases between the two ends. CDR1 is SGHRS, CDR2 YFSETQ, per germline. The CDR3 sequence: CASSLGPGGEKLFF. The CDR3 region has the DNA TGCGCCAGCAGCTTGGGGCCAGGTGGAGAAAAACTGTTTTTT.

The rearrangement joins TRBV5-1 to TRBJ2-3; 8 positions agree with TRBD2. The V gene's germline CDR1 is SGHRS and CDR2 YFSETQ. This CDR3 has 18 amino acids. The junction had 9 bases not matched to a gene; V was cut back by 0 bases and J by 0 bases. CDR3: CASSLAPASGPSTDTQYF. The CDR3 coding sequence is TGCGCCAGCAGCTTGGCCCCGGCTAGCGGGCCCAGCACAGATACGCAGTATTTT.

V usage is TRBV6-2 or TRBV6-3 and J usage is TRBJ2-3; D perhaps matches TRBD2 (5 bases). Trimming cost V 5 bases and J 3 bases, with 15 bases left between them. Germline V gene lookup returns CDR1 MNHEY and CDR2 SVGEGT. This CDR3 spans 15 amino acids. For the CDR3, the DNA is TGTGCCAGCAGTCCCTACCTCACGGGGACAGATACGCAGTATTTT. It yields the protein CASSPYLTGTDTQYF.

The CDR3, as DNA: TGTGCCAGCAGTACCTATAGCGGGAACCGCTACAATGAGCAGTTCTTC. Residues: CASSTYSGNRYNEQFF. V is TRBV28 and J is TRBJ2-1; TRBD2 agrees at 8 bases. The CDR3 runs to 16 residues. V gave up 5 bases and J gave up 3 bases; unmatched junction bases: 9. Germline assignment: CDR1 MDHEN and CDR2 SYDVKM.

The chain has TRBV7-2 and TRBJ1-5; the D is unclear. This CDR3 comprises 14 residues. Trimming took 1 base from V and 0 from J, leaving 4 bases between them. The germline CDR1 and CDR2 sequences are SGHTA and FQGNSA. The CDR3 nucleotides read TGTGCCAGCAGCTTAGATATTAGCAATCAGCCCCAGCATTTT. Protein: CASSLDISNQPQHF.

The chain uses TRBV19 and TRBJ2-2; 7 nucleotides align to TRBD2. The CDR3 is 14 amino acids. Germline CDR1 and CDR2: LNHDA and SQIVND (reference sequence). Trimming at V came to 10 bases and at J to 5 bases, leaving 10 bases not matched to a gene. Written as DNA, the CDR3 is TGTGCCACCCGTGGGGGGGGTAGTACCGGGGAGCTGTTTTTT. Residues: CATRGGGSTGELFF.

The rearrangement joins TRBV11-2 to TRBJ2-2; TRBD2 agrees at 7 bases. The CDR3 has 15 amino acids. CDR1 and CDR2 (germline): SGHAT, FQNNGV. Trimming cost V 6 bases and J 3 bases; bases outside gene matches: 7. Here the CDR3 DNA reads TGTGCCAGCAGGCCACAGCTAGCGGACACCGGGGAGCTGTTTTTT. It translates to CASRPQLADTGELFF.

V and J are TRBV19 and TRBJ1-5; maybe TRBD1 (5 bases). The germline CDR1 and CDR2 sequences are LNHDA and SQIVND (reference sequence). V shed 3 bases and J shed 0 bases, with 12 bases lying between them. The CDR3 has 16 residues. The DNA of the CDR3 is TGTGCCAGTAGTATCCGAAGGGGATATAGCAATCAGCCCCAGCATTTT. It yields the protein CASSIRRGYSNQPQHF. Variable domain in full (rest from reference TRBV19 and TRBJ1-5): DGGITQSPKYLFRKEGQNVTLSCEQNLNHDAMYWYRQDPGQGLRLIYYSQIVNDFQKGDIAEGYSVSREKKESFPLTVTSAQKNPTAFYLCASSIRRGYSNQPQHFGDGTRLSIL.